This TCR beta chain came from a study of blood T cell repertoires in COVID-19. Study summary: There were acute and convalescent COVID-19 samples, and they came from the United States, Italy and Spain. PBMCs, B-cell-depleted T cells, or T cells were the source of the cDNA or gDNA that made up the material.

The CDR3 contains 15 residues. Germline CDR1 MNHEY, CDR2 SVGAGI. Trimming cost V 4 bases and J 2 bases; bases outside gene matches: 6. As originally analysed: Amplifying reference gene primers gave estimates of nucleated cell counts. The method was immunoSEQ multiplex PCR; TCRdb's version includes in-frame clones alone and lacks a portion of them. D and trimming were read from the DNA, whereas the V and J calls and clone size are those reported in that table. The repertoire consists of 150,000 to 200,000 clones, with roughly nine tenths occurring once and the leading ten covering around 2.3%. Sequencing was carried out using peripheral blood. This sequence was found in a man aged 65 to 85 with active or convalescent COVID-19. V is TRBV6-5 and J is TRBJ2-3; 7 bases map to TRBD2. Written as DNA, the CDR3 is TGTGCCAGCAGTTTATTGGGGGGGAACACAGATACGCAGTATTTT. Translating it yields CASSLLGGNTDTQYF.